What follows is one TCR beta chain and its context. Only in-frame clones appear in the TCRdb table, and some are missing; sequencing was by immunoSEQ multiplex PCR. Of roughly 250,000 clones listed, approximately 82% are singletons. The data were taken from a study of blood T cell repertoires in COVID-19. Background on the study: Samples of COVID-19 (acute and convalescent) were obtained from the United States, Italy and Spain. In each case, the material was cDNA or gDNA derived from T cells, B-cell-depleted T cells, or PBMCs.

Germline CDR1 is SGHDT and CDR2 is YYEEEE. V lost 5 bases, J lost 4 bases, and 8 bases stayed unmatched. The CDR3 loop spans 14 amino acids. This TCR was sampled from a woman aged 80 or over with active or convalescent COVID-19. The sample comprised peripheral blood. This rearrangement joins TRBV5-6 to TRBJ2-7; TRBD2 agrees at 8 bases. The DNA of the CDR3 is TGTGCCAGCAGACGGGAGGGTAGAATATACGAGCAGTACTTC. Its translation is CASRREGRIYEQYF. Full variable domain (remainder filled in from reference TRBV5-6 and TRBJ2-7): DAGVTQSPTHLIKTRGQQVTLRCSPKSGHDTVSWYQQALGQGPQFIFQYYEEEERQRGNFPDRFSGHQFPNYSSELNVNALLLGDSALYLCASRREGRIYEQYFGPGTRLTVT.